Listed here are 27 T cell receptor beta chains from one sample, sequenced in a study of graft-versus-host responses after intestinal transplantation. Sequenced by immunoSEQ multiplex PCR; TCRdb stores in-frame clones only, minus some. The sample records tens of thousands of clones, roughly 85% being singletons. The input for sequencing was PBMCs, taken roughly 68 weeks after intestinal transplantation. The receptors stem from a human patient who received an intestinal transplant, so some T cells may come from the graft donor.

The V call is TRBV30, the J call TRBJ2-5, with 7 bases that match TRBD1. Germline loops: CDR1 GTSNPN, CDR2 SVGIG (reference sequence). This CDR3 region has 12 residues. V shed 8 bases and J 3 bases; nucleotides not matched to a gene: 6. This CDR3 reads CAAKGQKETQYF. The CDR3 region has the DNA TGTGCCGCGAAGGGACAGAAAGAGACCCAGTACTTC.

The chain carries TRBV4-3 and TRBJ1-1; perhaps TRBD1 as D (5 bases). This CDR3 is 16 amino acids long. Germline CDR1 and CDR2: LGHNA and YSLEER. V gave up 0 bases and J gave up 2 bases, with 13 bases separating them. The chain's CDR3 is CASSQDTGEFNTEAFF. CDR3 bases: TGCGCCAGCAGCCAAGACACAGGAGAGTTTAACACTGAAGCTTTCTTT.

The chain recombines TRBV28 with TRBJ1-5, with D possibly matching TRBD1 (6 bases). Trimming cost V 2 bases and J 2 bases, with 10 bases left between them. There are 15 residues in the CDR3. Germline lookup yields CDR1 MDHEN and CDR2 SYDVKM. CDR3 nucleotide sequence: TGTGCCAGCAGTTTAAGGGGGAAGGGCAATCAGCCCCAGCATTTT. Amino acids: CASSLRGKGNQPQHF.

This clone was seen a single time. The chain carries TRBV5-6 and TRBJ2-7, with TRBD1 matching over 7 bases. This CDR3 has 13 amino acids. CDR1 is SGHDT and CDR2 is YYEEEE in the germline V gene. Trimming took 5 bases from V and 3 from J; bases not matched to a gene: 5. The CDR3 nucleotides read TGTGCCAGCAGTAAGGGACAGTACTACGAGCAGTACTTC. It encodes CASSKGQYYEQYF.

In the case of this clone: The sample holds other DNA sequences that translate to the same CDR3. CDR3 nucleotides: TGTGCCAGCAGCGTAGGGGAGGGGTCGCCCTACGAGCAGTACTTC. Amino acid sequence: CASSVGEGSPYEQYF. The chain couples TRBV9 to TRBJ2-7; 7 bases align to TRBD2. This CDR3 has 15 amino acids. The trim removed 0 bases at V and 2 bases at J, leaving 5 bases unmatched. Germline CDR1 SGDLS, CDR2 YYNGEE.

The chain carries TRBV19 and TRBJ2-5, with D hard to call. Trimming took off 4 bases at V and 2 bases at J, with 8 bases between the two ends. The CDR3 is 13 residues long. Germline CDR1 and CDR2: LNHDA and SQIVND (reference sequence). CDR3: CASSTGRQETQYF. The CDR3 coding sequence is TGTGCCAGTAGTACAGGCAGGCAAGAGACCCAGTACTTC.

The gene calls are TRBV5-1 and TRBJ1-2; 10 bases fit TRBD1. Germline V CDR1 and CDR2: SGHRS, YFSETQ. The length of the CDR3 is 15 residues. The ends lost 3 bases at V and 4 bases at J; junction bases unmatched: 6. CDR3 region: CASSSRDRGGYGYTF. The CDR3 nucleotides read TGCGCCAGCAGCTCTCGGGACAGGGGAGGCTATGGCTACACCTTC.

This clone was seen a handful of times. The CDR3 DNA reads as TGTGCCAGCAGCTTTGATAGCGGCGGAAGCACAGATACGCAGTATTTT. Amino acids: CASSFDSGGSTDTQYF. The rearrangement joins TRBV11-3 to TRBJ2-3, with a tentative D call TRBD2 (6 bases). The CDR3 consists of 16 residues. The germline V gene has CDR1 SGHNT and CDR2 YENEEA. Trimming shortened V by 3 bases and J by 0 bases, and 13 bases separated the two germline ends.

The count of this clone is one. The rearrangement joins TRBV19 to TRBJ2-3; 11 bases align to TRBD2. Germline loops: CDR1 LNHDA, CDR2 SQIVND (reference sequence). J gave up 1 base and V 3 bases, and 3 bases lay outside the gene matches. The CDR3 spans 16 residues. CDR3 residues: CASSMMTSGGTDTQYF. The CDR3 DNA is TGTGCCAGTAGTATGATGACTAGCGGGGGCACAGATACGCAGTATTTT.

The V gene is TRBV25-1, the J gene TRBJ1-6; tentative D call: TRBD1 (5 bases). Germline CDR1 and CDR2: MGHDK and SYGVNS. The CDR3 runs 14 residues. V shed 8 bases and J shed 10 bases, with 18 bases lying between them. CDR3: CASRTGLGNSPLHF. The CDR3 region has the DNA TGTGCCAGCCGGACGGGACTGGGGAACTCACCCCTCCACTTT. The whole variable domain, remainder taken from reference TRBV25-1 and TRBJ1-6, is EADIYQTPRYLVIGTGKKITLECSQTMGHDKMYWYQQDPGMELHLIHYSYGVNSTEKGDLSSESTVSRIRTEHFPLTLESARPSHTSQYLCASRTGLGNSPLHFGNGTRLTVT.

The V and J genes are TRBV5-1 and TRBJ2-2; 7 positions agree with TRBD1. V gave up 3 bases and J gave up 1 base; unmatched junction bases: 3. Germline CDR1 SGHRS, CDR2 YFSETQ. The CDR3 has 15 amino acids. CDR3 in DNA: TGCGCCAGCAGCTCGAGACAGGGGAACACCGGGGAGCTGTTTTTT. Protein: CASSSRQGNTGELFF.

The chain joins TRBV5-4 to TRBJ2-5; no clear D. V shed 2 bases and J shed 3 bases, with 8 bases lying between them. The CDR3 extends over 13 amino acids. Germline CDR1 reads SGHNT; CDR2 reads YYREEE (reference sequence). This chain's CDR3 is CASSFGQEETQYF. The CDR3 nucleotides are TGTGCCAGCAGCTTCGGGCAGGAAGAGACCCAGTACTTC.

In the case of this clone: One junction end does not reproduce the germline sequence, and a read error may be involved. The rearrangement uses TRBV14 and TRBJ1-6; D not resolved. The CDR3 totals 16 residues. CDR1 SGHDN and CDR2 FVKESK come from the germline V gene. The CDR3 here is CASSHGYLRYNSPLHF. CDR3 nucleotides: TGTGCCAGCAGCCATGGGTACCTCCGCTATAATTCTCCCCTCCACTTT.

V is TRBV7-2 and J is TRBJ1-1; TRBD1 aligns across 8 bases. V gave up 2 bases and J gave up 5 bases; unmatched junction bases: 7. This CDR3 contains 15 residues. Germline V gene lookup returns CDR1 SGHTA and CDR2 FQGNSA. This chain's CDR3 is CASSLTQGVRTEAFF. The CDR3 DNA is TGTGCCAGCAGCTTAACACAGGGGGTAAGGACTGAAGCTTTCTTT. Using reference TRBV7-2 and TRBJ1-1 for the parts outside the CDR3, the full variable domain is GAGVSQSPSNKVTEKGKDVELRCDPISGHTALYWYRQSLGQGLEFLIYFQGNSAPDKSGLPSDRFSAERTGGSVSTLTIQRTQQEDSAVYLCASSLTQGVRTEAFFGQGTRLTVV.

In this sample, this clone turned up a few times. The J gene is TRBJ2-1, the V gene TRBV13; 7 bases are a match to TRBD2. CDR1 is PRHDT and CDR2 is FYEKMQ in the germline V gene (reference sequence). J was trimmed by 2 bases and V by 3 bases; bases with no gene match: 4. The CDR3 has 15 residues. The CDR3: CASSFAGDAYNEQFF. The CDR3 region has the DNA TGTGCCAGCAGCTTTGCGGGAGATGCCTACAATGAGCAGTTCTTC.

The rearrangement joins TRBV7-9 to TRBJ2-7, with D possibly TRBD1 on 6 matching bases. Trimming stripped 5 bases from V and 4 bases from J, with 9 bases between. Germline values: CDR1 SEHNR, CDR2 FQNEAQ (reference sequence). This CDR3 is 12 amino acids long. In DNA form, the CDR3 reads TGTGCCAGCAGCGAGGACAGATACGAGCAGTACTTC. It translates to CASSEDRYEQYF.

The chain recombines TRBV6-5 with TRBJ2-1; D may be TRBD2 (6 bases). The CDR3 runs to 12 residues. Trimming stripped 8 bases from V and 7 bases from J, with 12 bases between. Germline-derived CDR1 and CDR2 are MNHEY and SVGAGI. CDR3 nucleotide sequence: TGTGCCAGCGGGCGGGACGAGAATGAGCAGTTCTTC. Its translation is CASGRDENEQFF.

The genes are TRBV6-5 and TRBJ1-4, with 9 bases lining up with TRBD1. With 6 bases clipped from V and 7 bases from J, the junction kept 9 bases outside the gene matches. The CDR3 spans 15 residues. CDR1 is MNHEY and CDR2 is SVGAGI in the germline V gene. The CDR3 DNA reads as TGTGCCAGCAGGCCCCCCGGGACAGGGAGTGAAAAACTGTTTTTT. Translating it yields CASRPPGTGSEKLFF.

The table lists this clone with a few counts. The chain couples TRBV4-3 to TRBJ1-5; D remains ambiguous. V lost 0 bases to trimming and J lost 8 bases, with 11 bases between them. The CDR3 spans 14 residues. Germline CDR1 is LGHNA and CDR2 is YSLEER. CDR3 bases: TGCGCCAGCAGCCAAGATCGAAGGGCGGAGCCCCAGCATTTT. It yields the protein CASSQDRRAEPQHF.

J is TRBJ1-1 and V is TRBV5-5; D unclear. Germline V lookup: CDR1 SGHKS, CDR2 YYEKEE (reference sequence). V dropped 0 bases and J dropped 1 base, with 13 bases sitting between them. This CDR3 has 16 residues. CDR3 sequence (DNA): TGTGCCAGCAGCTTGGAGGGTGGGAGATCGAACACTGAAGCTTTCTTT. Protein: CASSLEGGRSNTEAFF.

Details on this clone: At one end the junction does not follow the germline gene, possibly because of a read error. The chain's CDR3 is CAISESGLGTEAFF. The CDR3 DNA reads TGTGCCATCAGTGAGTCGGGACTTGGGACTGAAGCTTTCTTT. The V and J genes are TRBV6-1 and TRBJ1-1; weak D call: TRBD1 (5 bases). The V gene's germline CDR1 is MNHNS and CDR2 SASEGT. The CDR3 runs 14 residues.

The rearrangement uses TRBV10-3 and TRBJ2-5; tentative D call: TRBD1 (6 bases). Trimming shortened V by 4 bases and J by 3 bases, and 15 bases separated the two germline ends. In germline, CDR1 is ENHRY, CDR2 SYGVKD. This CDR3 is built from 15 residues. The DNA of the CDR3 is TGTGCCATCAGTGCTGCAGGGGTGGCGGAAGAGACCCAGTACTTC. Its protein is CAISAAGVAEETQYF.

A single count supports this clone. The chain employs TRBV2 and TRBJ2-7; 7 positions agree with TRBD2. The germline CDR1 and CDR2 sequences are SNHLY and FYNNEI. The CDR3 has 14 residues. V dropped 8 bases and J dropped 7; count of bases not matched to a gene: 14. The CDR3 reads CASLRLARVGEQYF. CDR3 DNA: TGTGCCAGCCTGAGACTAGCCCGAGTGGGGGAGCAGTACTTC.

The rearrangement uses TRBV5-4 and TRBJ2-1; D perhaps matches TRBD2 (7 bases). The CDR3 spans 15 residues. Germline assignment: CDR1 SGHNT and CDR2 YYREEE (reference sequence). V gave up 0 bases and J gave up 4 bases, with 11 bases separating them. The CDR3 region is CASSLGRGGYNEQFF. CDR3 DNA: TGTGCCAGCAGCTTGGGGAGGGGGGGTTACAATGAGCAGTTCTTC.

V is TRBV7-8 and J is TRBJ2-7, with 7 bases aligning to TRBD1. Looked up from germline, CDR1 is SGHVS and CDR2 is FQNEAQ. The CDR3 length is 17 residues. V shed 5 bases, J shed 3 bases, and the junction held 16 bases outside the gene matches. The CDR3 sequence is CASSNHRETGLRYEQYF. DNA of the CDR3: TGTGCCAGCAGCAACCACCGAGAGACAGGGCTGCGCTACGAGCAGTACTTC. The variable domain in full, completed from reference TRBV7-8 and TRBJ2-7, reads GAGVSQSPRYKVAKRGQDVALRCDPISGHVSLFWYQQALGQGPEFLTYFQNEAQLDKSGLPSDRFFAERPEGSVSTLKIQRTQQEDSAVYLCASSNHRETGLRYEQYFGPGTRLTVT.

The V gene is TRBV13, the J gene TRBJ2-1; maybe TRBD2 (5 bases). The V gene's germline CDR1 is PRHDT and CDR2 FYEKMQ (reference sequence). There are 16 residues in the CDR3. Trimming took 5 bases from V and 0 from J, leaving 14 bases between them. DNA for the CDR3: TGTGCCAGCAGCCCTGGAGAGGGAATCTCCTACAATGAGCAGTTCTTC. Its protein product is CASSPGEGISYNEQFF.

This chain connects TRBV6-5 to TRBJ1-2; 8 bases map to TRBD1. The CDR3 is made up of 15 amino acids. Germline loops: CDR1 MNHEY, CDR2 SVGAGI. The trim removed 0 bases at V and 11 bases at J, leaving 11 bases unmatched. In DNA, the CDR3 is TGTGCCAGCAGTTACTCCAACTCAAACAGGGGGTATTACACCTTC. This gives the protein CASSYSNSNRGYYTF.